This is a list of T cell receptor beta chains from one sample in a study of chemoradiotherapy in HPV16-positive cancers. Sequenced by immunoSEQ multiplex PCR; TCRdb stores in-frame clones only, minus some. Among 6,000 to 8,000 clones listed, approximately 91% were seen once. The material was tumor tissue, obtained from a patient who underwent chemoradiotherapy. The receptors originated from a human donor with HPV-associated anogenital cancer. Each CDR3 is given with its conserved first and last residue. D genes are given only for firm matches. The listing skips clone size in some rows; elsewhere it reads once, few, many or a size class.

D gene: TRBD1; J gene: TRBJ2-1; V gene: TRBV23-1; clone size: -; CDR3 protein: CASSQSTGFSSYNEQFF; CDR3 DNA: TGCGCCAGCAGTCAATCGACAGGGTTTAGCTCCTACAATGAGCAGTTCTTC
D gene: -; J gene: TRBJ2-1; V gene: TRBV7-2; clone size: -; CDR3 protein: CASSLGSADPPNEQFF; CDR3 DNA: TGTGCCAGCAGCTTAGGTAGCGCGGACCCTCCCAATGAGCAGTTCTTC
D gene: -; J gene: TRBJ1-1; V gene: TRBV29-1; clone size: once; CDR3 protein: CRVGGSQSEAFF; CDR3 DNA: TGCAGAGTTGGGGGTTCGCAGTCTGAAGCTTTCTTT
D gene: TRBD1; J gene: TRBJ1-1; V gene: TRBV6-5; clone size: -; CDR3 protein: CASSGQGKTEAFF; CDR3 DNA: TGTGCCAGCAGCGGACAGGGGAAGACTGAAGCTTTCTTT
D gene: TRBD1; J gene: TRBJ1-2; V gene: TRBV11-2; clone size: once; CDR3 protein: CASSLDPGQGQIYGYTF; CDR3 DNA: TGTGCCAGCAGCTTAGACCCCGGACAGGGACAAATCTATGGCTACACCTTC
D gene: TRBD1; J gene: TRBJ2-5; V gene: TRBV7-2; clone size: -; CDR3 protein: CASSLGGQGAETQYF; CDR3 DNA: TGTGCCAGCAGCTTAGGGGGACAGGGGGCGGAGACCCAGTACTTC
D gene: -; J gene: TRBJ1-5; V gene: TRBV7-8; clone size: -; CDR3 protein: CASGGTNQPQHF; CDR3 DNA: TGTGCCAGTGGGGGGACCAATCAGCCCCAGCATTTT
D gene: TRBD1; J gene: TRBJ1-2; V gene: TRBV6-6; clone size: -; CDR3 protein: CASSTGTEWEGYTF; CDR3 DNA: TGTGCCAGCAGCACCGGGACAGAATGGGAAGGCTACACCTTC
D gene: -; J gene: TRBJ1-1; V gene: TRBV5-5; clone size: -; CDR3 protein: CASSSGQPAAEAFF; CDR3 DNA: TGTGCCAGCAGCAGCGGACAGCCCGCCGCTGAAGCTTTCTTT
D gene: -; J gene: TRBJ2-3; V gene: TRBV4-1; clone size: -; CDR3 protein: CASSQEEHFTDTQYF; CDR3 DNA: TGCGCCAGCAGCCAAGAAGAGCACTTCACAGATACGCAGTATTTT
D gene: TRBD2; J gene: TRBJ2-1; V gene: TRBV5-1; clone size: -; CDR3 protein: CASSKGLAGGEVHEQFF; CDR3 DNA: TGCGCCAGCAGCAAGGGACTAGCGGGAGGGGAGGTCCATGAGCAGTTCTTC
D gene: -; J gene: TRBJ2-5; V gene: TRBV13; clone size: -; CDR3 protein: CASSLGRVAETQYF; CDR3 DNA: TGTGCCAGCAGCTTAGGCAGGGTCGCGGAGACCCAGTACTTC
D gene: -; J gene: TRBJ2-3; V gene: TRBV13; clone size: -; CDR3 protein: CASSFNSRTPSTDTQYF; CDR3 DNA: TGTGCCAGCAGCTTTAATAGTCGGACCCCTAGCACAGATACGCAGTATTTT
D gene: -; J gene: TRBJ1-1; V gene: TRBV9; clone size: once; CDR3 protein: CASSVSTGTEAFF; CDR3 DNA: TGTGCCAGCAGCGTCTCTACGGGGACTGAAGCTTTCTTT
D gene: -; J gene: TRBJ1-2; V gene: TRBV5-4; clone size: -; CDR3 protein: CASSSNVYGYTF; CDR3 DNA: TGTGCCAGCAGCTCCAATGTGTATGGCTACACCTTC
D gene: -; J gene: TRBJ1-1; V gene: TRBV2; clone size: -; CDR3 protein: CASSLSPPRTTEAFF; CDR3 DNA: TGTGCCAGCAGTCTCTCGCCCCCCCGAACGACTGAAGCTTTCTTT
D gene: -; J gene: TRBJ1-5; V gene: TRBV14; clone size: -; CDR3 protein: CASSQPNPGPAGDQPQHF; CDR3 DNA: TGTGCCAGCAGCCAACCCAACCCCGGTCCGGCAGGGGATCAGCCCCAGCATTTT
D gene: -; J gene: TRBJ1-1; V gene: TRBV19; clone size: once; CDR3 protein: CASSEGHRNTEAFF; CDR3 DNA: TGTGCCAGTAGCGAGGGACATAGGAACACTGAAGCTTTCTTT
D gene: -; J gene: TRBJ1-1; V gene: TRBV5-1; clone size: -; CDR3 protein: CASSLFGRTDTEAFF; CDR3 DNA: TGCGCCAGCAGCTTGTTCGGCAGAACGGACACTGAAGCTTTCTTT
D gene: -; J gene: TRBJ1-5; V gene: TRBV7-8; clone size: -; CDR3 protein: CASSPGETQPQHF; CDR3 DNA: TGTGCCAGCAGCCCCGGGGAGACCCAGCCCCAGCATTTT
D gene: -; J gene: TRBJ1-2; V gene: TRBV2; clone size: -; CDR3 protein: CASSEQQGYYGYTF; CDR3 DNA: TGTGCCAGCAGTGAACAACAGGGCTACTATGGCTACACCTTC
D gene: -; J gene: TRBJ1-2; V gene: TRBV2; clone size: -; CDR3 protein: CASTLAGRRVYTF; CDR3 DNA: TGTGCCAGCACCCTGGCAGGACGGCGAGTCTACACCTTC
D gene: -; J gene: TRBJ1-5; V gene: TRBV7-9; clone size: few; CDR3 protein: CASSPRGDRNQPQHF; CDR3 DNA: TGTGCCAGCAGCCCCCGGGGGGATCGCAATCAGCCCCAGCATTTT
D gene: TRBD2; J gene: TRBJ2-7; V gene: TRBV6-1; clone size: -; CDR3 protein: CASRLPGLATHEQYF; CDR3 DNA: TGTGCCAGCAGACTACCGGGACTAGCTACCCACGAGCAGTACTTC
D gene: TRBD2; J gene: TRBJ2-1; V gene: TRBV9; clone size: -; CDR3 protein: CASSVAAAGGFNNEQFF; CDR3 DNA: TGTGCCAGCAGCGTAGCAGCGGCGGGAGGTTTTAACAATGAGCAGTTCTTC
D gene: -; J gene: TRBJ1-5; V gene: TRBV2; clone size: -; CDR3 protein: CASSEARGAGQPQHF; CDR3 DNA: TGTGCCAGCAGTGAAGCGCGGGGGGCAGGCCAGCCCCAGCATTTT
D gene: -; J gene: TRBJ2-1; V gene: TRBV2; clone size: -; CDR3 protein: CASSPAELYNEQFF; CDR3 DNA: TGTGCCAGCAGCCCCGCGGAGTTATACAATGAGCAGTTCTTC
D gene: TRBD1; J gene: TRBJ1-5; V gene: TRBV27; clone size: -; CDR3 protein: CASRVQGGRNQPQHF; CDR3 DNA: TGTGCCAGCAGGGTACAGGGGGGTCGGAATCAGCCCCAGCATTTT
D gene: TRBD2; J gene: TRBJ2-5; V gene: TRBV5-1; clone size: -; CDR3 protein: CASSAGLAEETQYF; CDR3 DNA: TGCGCCAGCAGCGCGGGACTAGCGGAAGAGACCCAGTACTTC
D gene: TRBD1; J gene: TRBJ1-3; V gene: TRBV30; clone size: -; CDR3 protein: CAWSRLFGTGRTGNTIYF; CDR3 DNA: TGTGCCTGGAGTCGACTTTTCGGGACAGGGCGCACTGGAAACACCATATATTTT
D gene: -; J gene: TRBJ2-1; V gene: TRBV7-2; clone size: -; CDR3 protein: CASSFLWGLYNEQFF; CDR3 DNA: TGTGCCAGCAGCTTCCTCTGGGGGTTGTACAATGAGCAGTTCTTC
D gene: -; J gene: TRBJ2-2; V gene: TRBV18; clone size: -; CDR3 protein: CASSPEVVAGANTGELFF; CDR3 DNA: TGTGCCAGCTCACCAGAAGTGGTGGCGGGGGCAAACACCGGGGAGCTGTTTTTT
D gene: TRBD1; J gene: TRBJ1-2; V gene: TRBV6-6; clone size: medium-sized; CDR3 protein: CASSYSPGGDYGYTF; CDR3 DNA: TGTGCCAGCAGTTACTCTCCAGGGGGGGACTATGGCTACACCTTC
D gene: TRBD2; J gene: TRBJ2-1; V gene: TRBV13; clone size: -; CDR3 protein: CASSFASGGPNEQFF; CDR3 DNA: TGTGCCAGCAGCTTTGCTAGCGGGGGCCCCAATGAGCAGTTCTTC
D gene: TRBD2; J gene: TRBJ2-1; V gene: TRBV7-7; clone size: -; CDR3 protein: CASSLEPGGRAWNEQFF; CDR3 DNA: TGTGCTAGCAGCTTAGAGCCTGGCGGGAGGGCTTGGAATGAGCAGTTCTTC
D gene: TRBD2; J gene: TRBJ2-1; V gene: TRBV10-3; clone size: -; CDR3 protein: CAISPGLAPDNEQFF; CDR3 DNA: TGTGCCATCAGCCCGGGACTAGCACCAGACAATGAGCAGTTCTTC
D gene: TRBD1; J gene: TRBJ1-2; V gene: TRBV6-5; clone size: -; CDR3 protein: CASRTITGENGYTF; CDR3 DNA: TGTGCCAGCAGAACGATAACAGGGGAAAATGGCTACACCTTC
D gene: TRBD2; J gene: TRBJ2-7; V gene: TRBV5-1; clone size: once; CDR3 protein: CASSFQREAAYEQYF; CDR3 DNA: TGCGCCAGCAGCTTTCAGCGGGAGGCAGCCTACGAGCAGTACTTC
D gene: -; J gene: TRBJ1-4; V gene: TRBV7-2; clone size: -; CDR3 protein: CASSTPTGLGGEKLFF; CDR3 DNA: TGTGCCAGCAGCACCCCGACAGGACTCGGGGGTGAAAAACTGTTTTTT
D gene: TRBD1; J gene: TRBJ2-2; V gene: TRBV5-4; clone size: -; CDR3 protein: CASSPGGQGANTGELFF; CDR3 DNA: TGTGCCAGCAGCCCGGGGGGACAGGGGGCGAACACCGGGGAGCTGTTTTTT
D gene: -; J gene: TRBJ2-5; V gene: TRBV11-3; clone size: -; CDR3 protein: CASSRTAEETQYF; CDR3 DNA: TGTGCCAGCAGCCGGACAGCTGAAGAGACCCAGTACTTC
D gene: TRBD1; J gene: TRBJ1-1; V gene: TRBV6-5; clone size: once; CDR3 protein: CASRTTGTGRAEAFF; CDR3 DNA: TGTGCCAGCAGAACCACCGGGACAGGGAGGGCTGAAGCTTTCTTT
D gene: -; J gene: TRBJ2-7; V gene: TRBV5-4; clone size: once; CDR3 protein: CASSLALGGSPEQYF; CDR3 DNA: TGTGCCAGCAGCTTGGCCTTAGGGGGGTCCCCCGAGCAGTACTTC
D gene: -; J gene: TRBJ2-6; V gene: TRBV19; clone size: -; CDR3 protein: CASSPQGGSSGANVLTF; CDR3 DNA: TGTGCCAGTAGTCCCCAAGGGGGGAGTTCTGGGGCCAACGTCCTGACTTTC
D gene: -; J gene: TRBJ2-3; V gene: TRBV5-3; clone size: -; CDR3 protein: CASTSARGTQYF; CDR3 DNA: TGTGCCAGCACCTCGGCCCGTGGTACGCAGTATTTT
D gene: TRBD2; J gene: TRBJ2-3; V gene: TRBV5-1; clone size: -; CDR3 protein: CASSLTSGGGLDTQYF; CDR3 DNA: TGCGCCAGCAGCTTGACTAGCGGGGGGGGCTTGGATACGCAGTATTTT
D gene: -; J gene: TRBJ2-3; V gene: TRBV5-6; clone size: -; CDR3 protein: CASSVGGGWGTDTQYF; CDR3 DNA: TGTGCCAGCAGCGTGGGTGGGGGCTGGGGCACAGATACGCAGTATTTT
D gene: -; J gene: TRBJ1-3; V gene: TRBV2; clone size: -; CDR3 protein: CASSTSSVQGQNGNTIYF; CDR3 DNA: TGTGCCAGCAGCACGTCCTCGGTTCAGGGGCAGAATGGAAACACCATATATTTT
D gene: -; J gene: TRBJ1-5; V gene: TRBV5-5; clone size: -; CDR3 protein: CASSFRMARQGQNQPQHF; CDR3 DNA: TGTGCCAGCAGCTTTAGGATGGCCCGCCAGGGACAAAATCAGCCCCAGCATTTT
D gene: TRBD2; J gene: TRBJ2-7; V gene: TRBV7-2; clone size: -; CDR3 protein: CASSITGTSENEQYF; CDR3 DNA: TGTGCCAGCAGCATAACCGGGACTAGCGAGAACGAGCAGTACTTC
D gene: TRBD1; J gene: TRBJ1-1; V gene: TRBV2; clone size: -; CDR3 protein: CASSRGQGVTEAFF; CDR3 DNA: TGTGCCAGCAGTAGGGGCCAGGGGGTCACTGAAGCTTTCTTT
D gene: TRBD2; J gene: TRBJ2-1; V gene: TRBV14; clone size: -; CDR3 protein: CASSPLPGLAVSYNEQFF; CDR3 DNA: TGTGCCAGCAGCCCCCTTCCGGGACTAGCGGTTTCCTACAATGAGCAGTTCTTC
D gene: TRBD2; J gene: TRBJ2-3; V gene: TRBV9; clone size: -; CDR3 protein: CASSAGTSGTFSTDTQYF; CDR3 DNA: TGTGCCAGCAGCGCCGGGACTAGCGGGACATTTAGCACAGATACGCAGTATTTT